The clone carrying this TCR beta chain was counted between two and nine times. This sample is drawn from a study of blood T cells in healthy people across ages. Primers used in a second PCR of roughly 6 to 12 cycles were a sample-barcoded 5' primer and a J-beta primer mix. TCRdb passed the 5' RACE reads through MiXCR, listing each CDR3 protein once. The sample consists of fewer than 900,000 distinct CDR3 sequences, around 48% of them appearing once. The CDR3 spans 16 residues. The V and J ends lost 6 bases and 0 bases, in that order; junction bases with no gene match: 7. The chain carries TRBV12-3 or TRBV12-4 and TRBJ2-3, with 9 bases fitting TRBD2. The specimen was blood. This sequence was found in an older woman in good health. The CDR3 reads CASSPGLASSTDTQYF. The CDR3 coding sequence is TGTGCCAGCAGCCCTGGACTAGCGTCTAGCACAGATACGCAGTATTTT.